This TCR beta chain was found in a study of T cells in Graves' hyperthyroidism and ophthalmopathy. Study results and caveats: Ophthalmopathy was model-predicted a median roughly 6.2 months pre-onset.

In this sample, this clonotype turned up a few times. What it recognizes is unknown. Germline-derived CDR1 and CDR2 are ENHRY and SYGVKD. The CDR3 is 19 residues long. The junction had 9 bases not matched to a gene; V was cut back by 3 bases and J by 2 bases. TCR beta CDR3 sequences were amplified from RNA transcripts. The TCR CDR3 first-round RT-PCR relied on the HTBI primer set. TCRdb reanalysed the multiplex PCR reads using MiXCR and keeps one entry per CDR3 protein. The repertoire holds some 500,000 distinct CDR3 sequences, with around 24% as singletons. Sequencing input: blood. The V gene is TRBV10-3, the J gene TRBJ2-5; 16 nucleotides line up with TRBD2. The receptor was isolated from a woman aged 25-40 years with Graves' ophthalmopathy. CDR3 loop: CAISDRGLAGGPWQETQYF. For the CDR3, the DNA is TGTGCCATCAGTGACCGGGGACTAGCGGGGGGGCCCTGGCAAGAGACCCAGTACTTC.